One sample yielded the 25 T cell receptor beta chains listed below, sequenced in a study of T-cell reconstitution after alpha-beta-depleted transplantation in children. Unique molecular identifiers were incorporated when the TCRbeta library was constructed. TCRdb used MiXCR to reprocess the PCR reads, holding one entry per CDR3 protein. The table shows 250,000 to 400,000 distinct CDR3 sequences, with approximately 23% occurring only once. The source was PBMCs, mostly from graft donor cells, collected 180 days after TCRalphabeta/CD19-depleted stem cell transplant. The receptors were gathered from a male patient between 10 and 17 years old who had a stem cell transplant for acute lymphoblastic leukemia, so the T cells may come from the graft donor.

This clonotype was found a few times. CDR3 protein: CAIRMTSGRPLTGELFF. The CDR3 region has the DNA TGTGCCATCAGGATGACTAGCGGGAGGCCCCTCACCGGGGAGCTGTTTTTT. This chain joins TRBV10-3 and TRBJ2-2, with 13 bases fitting TRBD2. Trimming cost V 6 bases and J 4 bases; bases outside gene matches: 8. Germline loops: CDR1 ENHRY, CDR2 SYGVKD. There are 17 residues in the CDR3.

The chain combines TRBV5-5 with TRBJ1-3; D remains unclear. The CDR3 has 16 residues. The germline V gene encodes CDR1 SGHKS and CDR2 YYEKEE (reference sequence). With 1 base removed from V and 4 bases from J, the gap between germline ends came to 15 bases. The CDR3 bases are TGTGCCAGCAGCTTGACCGCCGGAGCCCTAGGAAACACCATATATTTT. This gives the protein CASSLTAGALGNTIYF.

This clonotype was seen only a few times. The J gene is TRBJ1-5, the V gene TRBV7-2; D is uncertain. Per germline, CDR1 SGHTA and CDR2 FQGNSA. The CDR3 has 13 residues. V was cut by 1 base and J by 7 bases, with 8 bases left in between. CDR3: CASSLESPQPQHF. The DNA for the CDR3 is TGTGCCAGCAGCTTAGAATCTCCCCAGCCCCAGCATTTT. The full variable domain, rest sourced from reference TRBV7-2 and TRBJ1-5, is GAGVSQSPSNKVTEKGKDVELRCDPISGHTALYWYRQSLGQGLEFLIYFQGNSAPDKSGLPSDRFSAERTGGSVSTLTIQRTQQEDSAVYLCASSLESPQPQHFGDGTRLSIL.

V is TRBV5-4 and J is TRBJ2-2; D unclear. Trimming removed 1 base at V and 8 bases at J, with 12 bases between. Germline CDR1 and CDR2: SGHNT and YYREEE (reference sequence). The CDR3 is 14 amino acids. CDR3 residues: CASSLSPGWGELFF. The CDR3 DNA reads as TGTGCCAGCAGCTTGTCTCCTGGATGGGGGGAGCTGTTTTTT.

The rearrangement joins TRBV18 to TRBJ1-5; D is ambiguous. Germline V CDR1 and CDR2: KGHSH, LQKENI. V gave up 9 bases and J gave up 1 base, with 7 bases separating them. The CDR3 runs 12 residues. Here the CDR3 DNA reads TGTGCCAGTGGGGTGAGCAATCAGCCCCAGCATTTT. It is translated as CASGVSNQPQHF.

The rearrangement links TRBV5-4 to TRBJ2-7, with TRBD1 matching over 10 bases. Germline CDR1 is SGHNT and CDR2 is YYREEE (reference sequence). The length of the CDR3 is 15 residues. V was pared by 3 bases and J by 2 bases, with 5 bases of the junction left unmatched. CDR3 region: CASSYDRGLPYEQYF. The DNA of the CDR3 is TGTGCCAGCAGCTACGACAGGGGGCTCCCCTACGAGCAGTACTTC.

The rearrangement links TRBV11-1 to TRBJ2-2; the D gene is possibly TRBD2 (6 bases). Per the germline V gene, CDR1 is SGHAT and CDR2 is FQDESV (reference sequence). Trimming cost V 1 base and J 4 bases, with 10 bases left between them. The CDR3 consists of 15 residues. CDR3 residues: CASSLEVGGTGELFF. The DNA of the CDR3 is TGTGCCAGCAGCTTAGAGGTGGGAGGCACCGGGGAGCTGTTTTTT.

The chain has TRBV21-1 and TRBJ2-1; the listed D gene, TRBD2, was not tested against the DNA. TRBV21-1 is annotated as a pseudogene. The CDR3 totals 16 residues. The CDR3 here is CASSKPPSGRAVEQFF. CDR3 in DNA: TGTGCCAGCAGCAAACCTCCTAGCGGGAGGGCCGTTGAGCAGTTCTTC.

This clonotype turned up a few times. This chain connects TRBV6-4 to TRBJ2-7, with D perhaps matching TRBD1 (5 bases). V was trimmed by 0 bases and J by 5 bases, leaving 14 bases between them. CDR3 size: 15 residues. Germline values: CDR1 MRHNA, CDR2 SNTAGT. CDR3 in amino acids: CASSDSKQESHEQYF. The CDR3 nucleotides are TGTGCCAGCAGTGACTCGAAACAGGAGTCACACGAGCAGTACTTC.

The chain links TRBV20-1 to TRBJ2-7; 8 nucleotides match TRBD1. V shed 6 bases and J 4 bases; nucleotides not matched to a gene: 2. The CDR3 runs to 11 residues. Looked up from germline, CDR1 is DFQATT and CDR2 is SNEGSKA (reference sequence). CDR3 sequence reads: CSAHRGYEQYF. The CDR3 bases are TGCAGTGCCCACAGGGGGTACGAGCAGTACTTC.

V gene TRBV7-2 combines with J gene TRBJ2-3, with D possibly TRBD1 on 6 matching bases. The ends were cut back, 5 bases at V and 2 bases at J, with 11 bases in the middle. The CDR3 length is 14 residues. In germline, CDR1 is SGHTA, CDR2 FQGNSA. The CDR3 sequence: CASSPYRVTDTQYF. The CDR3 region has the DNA TGTGCCAGCAGCCCGTACAGGGTCACAGATACGCAGTATTTT.

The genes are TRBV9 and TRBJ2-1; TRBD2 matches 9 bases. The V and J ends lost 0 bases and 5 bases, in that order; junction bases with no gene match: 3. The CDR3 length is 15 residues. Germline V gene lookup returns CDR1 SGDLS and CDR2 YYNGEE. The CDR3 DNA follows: TGTGCCAGCAGCGTAGCGCCTAGCGGGGACAATGAGCAGTTCTTC. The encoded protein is CASSVAPSGDNEQFF.

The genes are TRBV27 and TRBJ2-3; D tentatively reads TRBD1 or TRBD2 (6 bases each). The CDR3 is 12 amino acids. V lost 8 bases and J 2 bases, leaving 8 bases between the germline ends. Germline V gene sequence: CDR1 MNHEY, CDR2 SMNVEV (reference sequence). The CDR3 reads CASGGPTDTQYF. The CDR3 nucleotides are TGTGCCAGCGGGGGGCCCACAGATACGCAGTATTTT.

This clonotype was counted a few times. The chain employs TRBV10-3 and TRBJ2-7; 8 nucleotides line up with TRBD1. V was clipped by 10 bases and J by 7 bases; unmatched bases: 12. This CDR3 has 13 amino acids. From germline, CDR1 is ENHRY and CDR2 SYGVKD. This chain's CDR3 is CASSGQVLIEQYF. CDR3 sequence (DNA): TGTGCCAGCTCGGGACAGGTCTTGATTGAGCAGTACTTC.

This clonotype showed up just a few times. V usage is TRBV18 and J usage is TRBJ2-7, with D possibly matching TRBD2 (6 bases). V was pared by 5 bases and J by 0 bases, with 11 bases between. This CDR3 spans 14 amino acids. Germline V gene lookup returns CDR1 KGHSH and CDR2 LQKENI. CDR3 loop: CASSFRDFSYEQYF. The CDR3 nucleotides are TGTGCCAGCTCATTCCGGGACTTCTCCTACGAGCAGTACTTC.

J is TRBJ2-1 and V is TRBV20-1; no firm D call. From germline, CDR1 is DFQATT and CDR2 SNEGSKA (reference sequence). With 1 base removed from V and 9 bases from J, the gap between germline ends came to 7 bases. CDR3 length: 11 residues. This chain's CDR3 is CSARGSVEQFF. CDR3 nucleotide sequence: TGCAGTGCTAGAGGGAGTGTTGAGCAGTTCTTC.

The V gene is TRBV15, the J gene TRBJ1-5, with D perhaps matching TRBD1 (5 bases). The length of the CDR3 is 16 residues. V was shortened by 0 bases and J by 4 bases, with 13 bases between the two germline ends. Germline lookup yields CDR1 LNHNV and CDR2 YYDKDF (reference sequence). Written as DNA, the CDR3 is TGTGCCACCAGCAGAGATCGGCGGGGCGAGAATCAGCCCCAGCATTTT. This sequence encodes CATSRDRRGENQPQHF.

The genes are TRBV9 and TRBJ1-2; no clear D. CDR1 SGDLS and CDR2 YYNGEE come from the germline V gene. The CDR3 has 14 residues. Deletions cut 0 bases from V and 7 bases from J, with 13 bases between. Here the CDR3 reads CASSVVAGEGGYTF. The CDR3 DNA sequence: TGTGCCAGCAGCGTAGTGGCAGGAGAGGGTGGCTACACCTTC.

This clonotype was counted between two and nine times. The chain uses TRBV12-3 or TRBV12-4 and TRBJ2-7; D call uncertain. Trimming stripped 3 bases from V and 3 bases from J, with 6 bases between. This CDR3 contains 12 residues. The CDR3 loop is CASSFDFYEQYF. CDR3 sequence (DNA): TGTGCCAGCAGTTTCGACTTCTACGAGCAGTACTTC.

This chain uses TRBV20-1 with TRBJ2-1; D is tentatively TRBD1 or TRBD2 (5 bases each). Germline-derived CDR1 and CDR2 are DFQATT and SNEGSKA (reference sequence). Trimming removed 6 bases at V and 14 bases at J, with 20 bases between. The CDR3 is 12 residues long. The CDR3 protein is CSAQTEGSWKFF. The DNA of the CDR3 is TGCAGTGCCCAAACAGAGGGGAGTTGGAAGTTCTTC.

CDR3 sequence reads: CASSLVAGVTEQYF. The DNA for the CDR3 is TGTGCCAGCAGCTTAGTAGCGGGAGTAACCGAGCAGTACTTC. The chain carries TRBV7-9 and TRBJ2-7, with 9 nucleotides matching TRBD2. The CDR3 length is 14 residues. The junction had 4 bases not matched to a gene; V was cut back by 1 base and J by 6 bases. Germline loops: CDR1 SEHNR, CDR2 FQNEAQ (reference sequence).

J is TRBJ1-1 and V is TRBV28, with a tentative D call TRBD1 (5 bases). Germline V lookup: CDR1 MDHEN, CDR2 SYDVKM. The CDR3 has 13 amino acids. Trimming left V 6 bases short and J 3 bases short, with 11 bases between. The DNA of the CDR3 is TGTGCCAGCAGCACACTGGGGGACACTGAAGCTTTCTTT. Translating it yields CASSTLGDTEAFF.

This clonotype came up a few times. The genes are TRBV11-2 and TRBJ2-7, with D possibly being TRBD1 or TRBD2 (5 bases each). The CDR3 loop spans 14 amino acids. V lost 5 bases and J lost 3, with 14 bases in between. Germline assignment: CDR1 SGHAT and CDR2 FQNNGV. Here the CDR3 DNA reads TGTGCCAGCAGCCTCTTCCGGGACCGCTACGAGCAGTACTTC. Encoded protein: CASSLFRDRYEQYF.

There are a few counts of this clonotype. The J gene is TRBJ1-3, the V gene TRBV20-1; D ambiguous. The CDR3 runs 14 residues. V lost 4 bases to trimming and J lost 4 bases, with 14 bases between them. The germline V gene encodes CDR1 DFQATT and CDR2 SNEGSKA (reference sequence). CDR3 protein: CSATKTAGGNTIYF. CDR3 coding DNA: TGCAGTGCTACTAAGACGGCGGGAGGAAACACCATATATTTT.

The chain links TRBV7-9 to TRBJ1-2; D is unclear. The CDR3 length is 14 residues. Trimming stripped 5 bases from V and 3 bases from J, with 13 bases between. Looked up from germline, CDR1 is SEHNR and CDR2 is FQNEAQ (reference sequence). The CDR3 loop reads CASSPPTSDYGYTF. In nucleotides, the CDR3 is TGTGCCAGCAGCCCCCCCACAAGCGACTATGGCTACACCTTC. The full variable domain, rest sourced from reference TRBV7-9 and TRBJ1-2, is DTGVSQNPRHKITKRGQNVTFRCDPISEHNRLYWYRQTLGQGPEFLTYFQNEAQLEKSRLLSDRFSAERPKGSFSTLEIQRTEQGDSAMYLCASSPPTSDYGYTFGSGTRLTVV.